What follows are 6 T cell receptor beta chains derived from one specimen sequenced in a study of beta chain features in type 1 diabetes. All of the isolated RNA was reverse transcribed, so expressed TCRB transcripts were sequenced. Sequenced by immunoSEQ multiplex PCR; TCRdb stores in-frame clones only, minus some. The table includes about 250,000 clones, 13% to 15% detected once. The sample consisted of naive CD4+ T cells from blood. These receptor sequences come from a woman aged 35 to 49 in good health.

In this sample, this clone turned up a few times. The chain links TRBV9 to TRBJ2-3; tentatively, D is TRBD2 (6 bases). The CDR3 has 16 residues. Germline V gene data show CDR1 as SGDLS and CDR2 as YYNGEE. Trimming shortened V by 0 bases and J by 0 bases, and 11 bases separated the two germline ends. In DNA, the CDR3 is TGTGCCAGCAGCGTAGGCCCGGGGGATAGCACAGATACGCAGTATTTT. Amino acid sequence: CASSVGPGDSTDTQYF. The full variable domain, with the rest looked up from reference TRBV9 and TRBJ2-3, is DSGVTQTPKHLITATGQRVTLRCSPRSGDLSVYWYQQSLDQGLQFLIQYYNGEERAKGNILERFSAQQFPDLHSELNLSSLELGDSALYFCASSVGPGDSTDTQYFGPGTRLTVL.

The rearrangement joins TRBV6-5 to TRBJ2-1; TRBD2 matches at 7 bases. The CDR3 runs 13 residues. The germline V gene encodes CDR1 MNHEY and CDR2 SVGAGI. J was trimmed by 9 bases and V by 7 bases; bases with no gene match: 9. CDR3 DNA sequence: TGTGCCAGCACCCCGTGGGGGGGAGGTGAGCAGTTCTTC. This gives the protein CASTPWGGGEQFF.

The V call is TRBV19, the J call TRBJ1-2; D may be TRBD1 (6 bases). V was clipped by 3 bases and J by 8 bases, with 13 bases between them. The CDR3 covers 13 residues. CDR1 LNHDA and CDR2 SQIVND come from the germline V gene (reference sequence). The CDR3 is CASSMGAPQGYTF. The CDR3 nucleotides are TGTGCCAGTAGTATGGGGGCACCTCAGGGCTACACCTTC.

The chain recombines TRBV5-1 with TRBJ1-1, with 7 bases matching TRBD1. The V gene end was trimmed by 0 bases and the J gene end by 1 base; junction bases not matched to a gene: 3. The CDR3 has 15 residues. Germline V gene data show CDR1 as SGHRS and CDR2 as YFSETQ. CDR3 DNA sequence: TGCGCCAGCAGCTTGGCGGACAGGTCGAACACTGAAGCTTTCTTT. Translated: CASSLADRSNTEAFF.

This sequence joins TRBV5-1 and TRBJ2-1; 8 bases line up with TRBD1. Germline V gene sequence: CDR1 SGHRS, CDR2 YFSETQ. V lost 0 bases, J lost 5 bases, and 1 base stayed unmatched. The CDR3 runs to 14 residues. CDR3 loop: CASSLEDRDNEQFF. The CDR3 bases are TGCGCCAGCAGCTTGGAGGACAGGGACAATGAGCAGTTCTTC. The full variable domain, its missing parts supplied by reference TRBV5-1 and TRBJ2-1, is KAGVTQTPRYLIKTRGQQVTLSCSPISGHRSVSWYQQTPGQGLQFLFEYFSETQRNKGNFPGRFSGRQFSNSRSEMNVSTLELGDSALYLCASSLEDRDNEQFFGPGTRLTVL.

On this clone itself: At one end the junction does not follow the germline gene, possibly because of a read error. V is TRBV6-1 and J is TRBJ2-7; 9 positions match TRBD1. CDR1 MNHNS and CDR2 SASEGT come from the germline V gene. The CDR3 extends over 11 amino acids. This CDR3 reads CASSDYGQGNF. The CDR3 nucleotides are TGTGCCAGCAGTGACTATGGACAGGGGAACTTC.